This is a list of T cell receptor beta chains from one sample in a study of cytomegalovirus exposure and HLA in healthy donors. Some clones are missing from TCRdb's copy, which holds only in-frame ones; the method was immunoSEQ multiplex PCR. The top ten clones hold approximately 0.74% of a sample with roughly 190,000 clones, 82% of them seen once. Sequencing used PBMCs. The source of these receptors is a young woman in good health and CMV-seronegative. Both conserved end residues are part of each CDR3. A D gene is named only where the DNA matches it firmly. For some rows the clone size is stated as once, few or many, or as a class when expanded; others skip it.

j_gene,d_gene,v_gene,abundance,CDR3aa,CDR3nt
TRBJ2-7,NA,TRBV18,NA,CASSWGTETYEQYF,TGTGCCAGCTCATGGGGCACTGAAACCTACGAGCAGTACTTC
TRBJ2-3,NA,TRBV5-1,NA,CASSLNSPYTDTQYF,TGCGCCAGCAGCTTGAATAGCCCTTACACAGATACGCAGTATTTT
TRBJ2-5,NA,TRBV28,NA,CASSFSSGLRYF,TGTGCCAGCAGTTTTTCGTCAGGGTTACGGTACTTC
TRBJ2-2,TRBD1,TRBV5-1,NA,CASSFLPRGTGTGELFF,TGCGCCAGCAGCTTCCTCCCCAGGGGGACGGGCACCGGGGAGCTGTTTTTT
TRBJ1-5,NA,TRBV6-1,NA,CASSVAGVGDSNQPQHF,TGTGCCAGCAGTGTCGCGGGGGTTGGAGATAGCAATCAGCCCCAGCATTTT
TRBJ1-5,NA,TRBV10-1,NA,CARCWGQNPGETQHF,TGCGCCAGGTGCTGGGGGCAGAATCCCGGGGAGACCCAGCATTTT
TRBJ1-6,TRBD1,TRBV7-9,NA,CASSRADRVSPLHF,TGTGCCAGCAGCCGGGCCGACAGGGTTTCACCCCTCCACTTT
TRBJ1-5,NA,TRBV7-9,NA,CASSSTSAGTSSSNQPQHF,TGTGCCAGCAGCTCCACTAGCGCTGGGACAAGTTCCTCCAATCAGCCCCAGCATTTT
TRBJ1-1,NA,TRBV27,once,CASSFGQGWTEAFF,TGTGCCAGCAGTTTTGGTCAGGGTTGGACTGAAGCTTTCTTT
TRBJ2-7,TRBD2,TRBV7-3,NA,CASSHVTSSDEQYF,TGTGCCAGCAGCCACGTGACTAGCAGTGACGAGCAGTACTTC
TRBJ2-7,NA,TRBV4-1,NA,CASSQGSLEQYF,TGCGCCAGCAGCCAGGGCTCTCTCGAGCAGTACTTC
TRBJ2-3,NA,TRBV6-1,NA,CASRGSPDTQYF,TGTGCCAGCCGGGGTTCGCCAGATACGCAGTATTTT
TRBJ2-3,TRBD2,TRBV4-2,NA,CASSQERSGTFTDTQYF,TGTGCCAGCAGCCAAGAAAGGAGCGGGACCTTCACAGATACGCAGTATTTT
TRBJ1-4,NA,TRBV2,few,CASSLGFEKLFF,TGTGCCAGCAGTCTAGGATTCGAAAAACTGTTTTTT
TRBJ2-7,TRBD2,TRBV6-1,NA,CASSEVSGSVRATGQYF,TGTGCCAGCAGTGAAGTTAGCGGGAGTGTTAGAGCGACTGGGCAGTACTTC
TRBJ1-1,NA,TRBV10-2,NA,CASKTGGEAFF,TGCGCCAGTAAGACAGGCGGTGAAGCTTTCTTT
TRBJ1-2,NA,TRBV6-5,NA,CASSHRRSYGYTF,TGTGCCAGCAGTCACAGGCGTAGCTATGGCTACACCTTC
TRBJ2-7,NA,TRBV21-1,NA,CASSNRASGSPGEQYF,TGTGCCAGCAGCAATAGGGCTAGCGGGAGCCCGGGAGAGCAGTACTTC
TRBJ2-7,NA,TRBV5-5,NA,CASSPLGRGGYEQYF,TGTGCCAGCAGCCCCTTAGGAAGGGGCGGATACGAGCAGTACTTC
TRBJ1-4,TRBD1,TRBV28,NA,CASSYGGTGSGEKLFF,TGTGCCAGCAGTTATGGTGGGACAGGGAGTGGTGAAAAACTGTTTTTT
TRBJ2-3,NA,TRBV30,NA,CAWGGGAVPDTQYF,TGTGCCTGGGGAGGGGGGGCTGTTCCAGATACGCAGTATTTT
TRBJ2-7,NA,TRBV13,NA,CASSRFGRDGGGSIYEQYF,TGTGCCAGCAGCCGGTTCGGTAGGGATGGGGGCGGGAGTATCTACGAGCAGTACTTC
TRBJ2-7,TRBD1,TRBV7-8,NA,CASSLTGAVYEQYF,TGTGCCAGCAGCTTAACAGGGGCGGTCTACGAGCAGTACTTC
TRBJ2-2,TRBD2,TRBV29-1,once,CSVERGLAGVTTGELFF,TGCAGCGTTGAAAGGGGACTAGCGGGAGTCACCACCGGGGAGCTGTTTTTT
TRBJ2-5,NA,TRBV5-6,few,CASSLSLWPQETQYF,TGTGCCAGCAGCTTATCCTTGTGGCCTCAAGAGACCCAGTACTTC
TRBJ2-5,TRBD2,TRBV6-1,once,CASLRETSTGETQYF,TGTGCCAGCCTCCGGGAGACTAGCACGGGGGAGACCCAGTACTTC
TRBJ1-1,NA,TRBV18,NA,CASSPPFPGRVTEAFF,TGTGCCAGCTCACCACCGTTCCCAGGGAGGGTCACTGAAGCTTTCTTT
TRBJ2-1,NA,TRBV6-5,few,CASSYARRGEQFF,TGTGCCAGCAGTTACGCTAGAAGAGGTGAGCAGTTCTTC
TRBJ2-7,NA,TRBV27,NA,CASSSVYSYEQYF,TGTGCCAGCAGTTCGGTCTATTCCTACGAGCAGTACTTC
TRBJ2-5,TRBD1,TRBV6-6,NA,CASSTDRGQTQYF,TGTGCCAGCAGTACCGACAGGGGACAGACCCAGTACTTC
TRBJ2-1,TRBD2,TRBV2,NA,CASMLAGGLRGTNEQFF,TGTGCCAGCATGCTAGCGGGAGGGCTCCGCGGGACGAATGAGCAGTTCTTC
TRBJ2-1,TRBD2,TRBV9,once,CASSVASGSMYEQFF,TGTGCCAGCAGCGTAGCTAGCGGGAGTATGTATGAGCAGTTCTTC
TRBJ1-2,NA,TRBV5-1,few,CASSLAEGRDGYTF,TGCGCCAGCAGCTTGGCCGAGGGGAGGGACGGCTACACCTTC
TRBJ2-7,NA,TRBV27,NA,CASSLMDSGHEQYF,TGTGCCAGCAGTTTGATGGACAGCGGACACGAGCAGTACTTC
TRBJ2-7,TRBD1,TRBV9,NA,CASSEGAGQGYYEQYF,TGTGCCAGCAGCGAGGGGGCTGGACAGGGGTACTACGAGCAGTACTTC
TRBJ2-5,NA,TRBV7-6,NA,CASSLGQIGGGETQYF,TGTGCCAGCAGCTTGGGGCAGATCGGGGGTGGCGAGACCCAGTACTTC
TRBJ2-1,NA,TRBV12-5,NA,CASGLGAGTIEDEQFF,TGTGCTAGTGGTTTGGGTGCCGGGACAATTGAGGATGAGCAGTTCTTC
TRBJ2-1,TRBD2,TRBV2,NA,CASKRGSGNYEQFF,TGTGCCAGCAAACGCGGCAGCGGGAACTATGAGCAGTTCTTC
TRBJ2-1,NA,TRBV7-3,few,CASSSPGGAFNNEQFF,TGTGCCAGCAGCTCCCCCGGCGGAGCTTTCAACAATGAGCAGTTCTTC
TRBJ2-2,NA,TRBV5-1,NA,CASRRGTQSTGELFF,TGCGCCAGCAGGCGAGGGACTCAGAGCACCGGGGAGCTGTTTTTT
TRBJ2-5,TRBD2,TRBV5-1,NA,CASSFVGGNQETQYF,TGCGCCAGCAGCTTCGTCGGGGGGAATCAAGAGACCCAGTACTTC
TRBJ1-1,NA,TRBV30,NA,CAWTTDSMNTEAFF,TGTGCCTGGACTACCGACAGCATGAACACTGAAGCTTTCTTT
TRBJ1-2,TRBD1,TRBV15,NA,CATSMGQGGAWGYGYTF,TGTGCCACCAGCATGGGACAGGGAGGAGCTTGGGGCTATGGCTACACCTTC